This T cell receptor (beta chain) comes out of a study of T-cell reconstitution after alpha-beta-depleted transplantation in children. V dropped 5 bases and J dropped 6; count of bases not matched to a gene: 10. Germline V gives CDR1 MDHEN, CDR2 SYDVKM. The CDR3 has 15 residues. This clonotype was recorded a few times. What it recognizes is unknown. Preparation of the TCRbeta library used unique molecular identifiers. TCRdb processed the PCR reads anew with MiXCR; each CDR3 protein has one entry. The sample records about 250,000 distinct CDR3 sequences, 20% to 30% being singletons. Study findings and constraints: Reports say that about two months after transplant, the alpha-beta T cells came out of several hundred graft clones that had expanded. Day-60 TCRbeta diversity that was high in some patients was derived from surviving recipient T cells and thymic progenitors. One year post-transplant, T-cell counts and diversity were largely derived from T cells produced anew.

The sample in question was PBMCs, mostly from graft donor cells, obtained 360 days after TCRalphabeta/CD19-depleted stem cell transplant. The TCR originated in a female patient aged 2-9 years who had a stem cell transplant for congenital amegakaryocytic thrombocytopenia, so the T cells may come from the graft donor. The chain links TRBV28 to TRBJ2-1, with 7 bases that match TRBD2. The DNA of the CDR3 is TGTGCCAGCAGTCTCATACTAGCGTCAGGCAATGAGCAGTTCTTC. It yields the protein CASSLILASGNEQFF.